This paragraph covers one T cell receptor (beta chain) sequence. CDR1 and CDR2 (germline): LGHNA, YSLEER. The ends were cut back, 1 base at V and 8 bases at J, with 3 bases in the middle. There are 11 residues in the CDR3. This sample stems from a study of OX40 agonist ivuxolimab in advanced cancers. Profiled with immunoSEQ multiplex PCR; TCRdb holds only in-frame clones, not every one. The data contain about 59,000 clones, roughly 85% of them seen just once; the ten biggest clones take up about 4.2%. The chain uses TRBV4-3 and TRBJ2-1; unclear D gene. This sequence was found in an adult with an advanced solid tumor such as melanoma, head and neck, liver or kidney cancer. Specimen: CD4+ or CD8+ T cells sorted from blood, collected in a trial of the OX40 agonist ivuxolimab. CDR3 region: CASSQGYEQFF. The CDR3, as DNA: TGCGCCAGCAGCCAAGGATATGAGCAGTTCTTC.